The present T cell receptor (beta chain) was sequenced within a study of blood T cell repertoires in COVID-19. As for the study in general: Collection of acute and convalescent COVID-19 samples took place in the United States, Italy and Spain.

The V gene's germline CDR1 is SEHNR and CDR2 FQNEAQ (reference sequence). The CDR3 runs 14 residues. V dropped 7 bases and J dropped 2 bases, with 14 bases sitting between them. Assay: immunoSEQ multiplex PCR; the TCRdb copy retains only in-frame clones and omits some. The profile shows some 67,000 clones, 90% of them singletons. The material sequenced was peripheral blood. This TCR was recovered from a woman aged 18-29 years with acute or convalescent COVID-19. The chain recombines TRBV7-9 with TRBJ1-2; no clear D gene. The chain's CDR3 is CASKTSEGNYGYTF. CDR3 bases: TGTGCCAGCAAGACGAGCGAAGGAAACTATGGCTACACCTTC.